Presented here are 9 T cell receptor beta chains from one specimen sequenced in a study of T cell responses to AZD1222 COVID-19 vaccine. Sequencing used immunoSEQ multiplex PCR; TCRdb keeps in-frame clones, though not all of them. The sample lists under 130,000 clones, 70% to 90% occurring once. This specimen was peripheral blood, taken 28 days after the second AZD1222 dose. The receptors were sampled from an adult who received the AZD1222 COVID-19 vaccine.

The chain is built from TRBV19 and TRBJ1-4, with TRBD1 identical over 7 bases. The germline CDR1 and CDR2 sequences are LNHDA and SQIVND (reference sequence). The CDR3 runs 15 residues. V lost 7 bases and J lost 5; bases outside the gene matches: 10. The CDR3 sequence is CASTIRGQSNEKLFF. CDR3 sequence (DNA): TGTGCCAGTACCATACGGGGACAGTCGAATGAAAAACTGTTTTTT.

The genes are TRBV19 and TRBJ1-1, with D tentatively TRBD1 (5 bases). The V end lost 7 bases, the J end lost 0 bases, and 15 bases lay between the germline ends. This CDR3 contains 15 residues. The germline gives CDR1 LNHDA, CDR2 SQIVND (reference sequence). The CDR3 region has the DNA TGTGCCAGTACCCCAGGCGGGGGAGTGAACACTGAAGCTTTCTTT. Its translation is CASTPGGGVNTEAFF.

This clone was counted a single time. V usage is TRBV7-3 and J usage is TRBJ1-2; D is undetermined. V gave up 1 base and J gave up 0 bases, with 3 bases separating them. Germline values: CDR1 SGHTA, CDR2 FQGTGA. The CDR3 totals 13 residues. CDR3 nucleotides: TGTGCCAGCAGCTTAAATACTAACTATGGCTACACCTTC. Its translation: CASSLNTNYGYTF.

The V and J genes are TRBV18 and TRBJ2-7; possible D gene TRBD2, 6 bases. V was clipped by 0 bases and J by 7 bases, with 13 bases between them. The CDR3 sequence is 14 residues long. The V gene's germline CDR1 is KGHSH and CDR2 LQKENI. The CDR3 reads CASSPPRGGDEQYF. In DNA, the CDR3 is TGTGCCAGCTCACCACCGCGGGGCGGGGATGAGCAGTACTTC.

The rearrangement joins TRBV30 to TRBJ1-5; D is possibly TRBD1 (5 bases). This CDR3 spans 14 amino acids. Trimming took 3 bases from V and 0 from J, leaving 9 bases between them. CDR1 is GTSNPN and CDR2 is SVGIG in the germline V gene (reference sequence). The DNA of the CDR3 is TGTGCCTGGAGAGACAGCCTTAGCAATCAGCCCCAGCATTTT. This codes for CAWRDSLSNQPQHF.

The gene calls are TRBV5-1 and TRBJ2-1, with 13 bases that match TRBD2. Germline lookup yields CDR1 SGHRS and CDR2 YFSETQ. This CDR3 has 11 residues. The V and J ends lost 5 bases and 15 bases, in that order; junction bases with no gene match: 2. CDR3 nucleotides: TGCGCCAGCAGACTAGCGGGAGGGGCGTTCTTC. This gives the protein CASRLAGGAFF.

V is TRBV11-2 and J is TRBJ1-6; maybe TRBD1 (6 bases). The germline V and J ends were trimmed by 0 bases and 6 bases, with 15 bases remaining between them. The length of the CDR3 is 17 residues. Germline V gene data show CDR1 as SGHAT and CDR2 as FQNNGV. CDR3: CASSLDRRGGLNSPLHF. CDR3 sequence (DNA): TGTGCCAGCAGCTTAGATCGGCGGGGGGGGCTTAATTCACCCCTCCACTTT.

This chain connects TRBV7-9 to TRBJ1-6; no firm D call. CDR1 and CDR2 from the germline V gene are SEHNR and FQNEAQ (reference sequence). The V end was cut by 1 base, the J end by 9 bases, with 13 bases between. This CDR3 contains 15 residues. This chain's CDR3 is CASSLGQPSSSPLHF. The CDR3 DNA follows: TGTGCCAGCAGCTTAGGGCAGCCGTCTAGTTCACCCCTCCACTTT.

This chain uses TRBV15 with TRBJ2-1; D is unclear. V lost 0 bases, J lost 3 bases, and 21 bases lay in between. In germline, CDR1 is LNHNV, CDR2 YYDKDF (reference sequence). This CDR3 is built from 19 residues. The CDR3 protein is CATSRDLEDPRSFYNEQFF. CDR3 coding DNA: TGTGCCACCAGCAGAGATTTAGAGGACCCTAGAAGCTTCTACAATGAGCAGTTCTTC.